This TCR beta chain was retrieved from a study of blood T cell repertoires in COVID-19. The CDR3 is 13 amino acids. The V end was cut by 6 bases, the J end by 4 bases, with 15 bases between. CDR1 is SQVTM and CDR2 is ANQGSEA in the germline V gene. TCRdb keeps only in-frame clones here, not all; method: immunoSEQ multiplex PCR. The table records 100,000 to 150,000 clones, around 76% of them present only once. The TCR sequence derives from an elderly man with COVID-19, enrolled during active disease. This chain uses TRBV29-1 with TRBJ2-5; weak D call: TRBD1 (6 bases). The specimen sequenced was peripheral blood. CDR3: CSVERGFGETQYF. Here the CDR3 DNA reads TGCAGCGTAGAGAGGGGGTTTGGAGAGACCCAGTACTTC.